A selection of T cell receptor beta chains follows, all from one sample in a study of CD4 and CD8 cells across lung adenocarcinoma regions. TCRdb itself ran the PCR reads through MiXCR, one entry per CDR3 protein. The sample records about 20,000 distinct CDR3 sequences, less than 65% being singletons. The sequencing input was CD8+ T cells from the center of a lung tumor. Receptors originate from a female donor with lung adenocarcinoma. The CD4 and CD8 labels of this study may be unreliable. The conserved cysteine and the conserved F or W are not part of the CDR3 here. Fields, in order: J gene, V gene, CDR3 protein.

>.|TRBV6-1
ACRRIGGGDQNTQY
>TRBJ2-7|TRBV27
ASSMLTGRWYEQY
>TRBJ2-3|TRBV6-4
ASRDSDERGATDTDTQY
>TRBJ2-4|TRBV27
ASSTGLRGKNTQY
>TRBJ2-4|TRBV6-1
ASSEREVVKNIQY
>.|TRBV28
ASRTGEYEQY
>TRBJ2-5|TRBV6-1
ASSNQDQETQY
>.|TRBV6-5
ASSYRGPLGEQY
>TRBJ2-1|TRBV14
ASSRTMGSYNEQF
>TRBJ2-2|TRBV20-1
SARDPSEPLDTGELF
>TRBJ2-3|TRBV6-1
ASIWSSGANTQY
>TRBJ2-4|TRBV10-3
ATKVARDQNIQY
>TRBJ2-3|TRBV28
GGSLSDTQY
>TRBJ2-4|TRBV6-1
ASRGGWAKNMQY